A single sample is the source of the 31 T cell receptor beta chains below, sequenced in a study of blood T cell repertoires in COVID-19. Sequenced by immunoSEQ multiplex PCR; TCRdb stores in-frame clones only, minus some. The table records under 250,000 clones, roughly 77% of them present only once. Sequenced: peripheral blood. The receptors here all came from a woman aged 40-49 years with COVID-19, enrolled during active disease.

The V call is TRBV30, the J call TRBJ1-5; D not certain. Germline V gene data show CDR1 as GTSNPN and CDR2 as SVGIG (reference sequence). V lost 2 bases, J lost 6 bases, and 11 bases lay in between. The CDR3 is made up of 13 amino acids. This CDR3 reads CAWSKGGSQPQHF. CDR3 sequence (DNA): TGTGCCTGGAGTAAGGGAGGCAGTCAGCCCCAGCATTTT.

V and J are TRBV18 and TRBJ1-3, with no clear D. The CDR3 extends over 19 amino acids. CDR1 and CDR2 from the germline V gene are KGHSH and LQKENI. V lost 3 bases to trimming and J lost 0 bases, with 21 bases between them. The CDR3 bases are TGTGCCAGCTCACCTGTCCAGGCACGTGTACTTAACTCTGGAAACACCATATATTTT. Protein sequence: CASSPVQARVLNSGNTIYF. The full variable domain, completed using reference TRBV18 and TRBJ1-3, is NAGVMQNPRHLVRRRGQEARLRCSPMKGHSHVYWYRQLPEEGLKFMVYLQKENIIDESGMPKERFSAEFPKEGPSILRIQQVVRGDSAAYFCASSPVQARVLNSGNTIYFGEGSWLTVV.

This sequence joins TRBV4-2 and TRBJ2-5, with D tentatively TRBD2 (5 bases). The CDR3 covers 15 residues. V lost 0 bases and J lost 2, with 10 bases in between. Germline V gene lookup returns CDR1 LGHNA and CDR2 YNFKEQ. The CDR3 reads CASSQDPAAQETQYF. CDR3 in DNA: TGTGCCAGCAGCCAAGATCCAGCGGCTCAAGAGACCCAGTACTTC.

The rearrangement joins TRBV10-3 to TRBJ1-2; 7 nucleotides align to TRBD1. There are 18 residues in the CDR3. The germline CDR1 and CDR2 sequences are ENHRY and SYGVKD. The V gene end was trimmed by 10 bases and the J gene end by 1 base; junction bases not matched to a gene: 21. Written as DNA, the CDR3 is TGTGCCACCGGTCCCTCCGGGACAGCGCCCGGTAGTAACTATGGCTACACCTTC. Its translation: CATGPSGTAPGSNYGYTF.

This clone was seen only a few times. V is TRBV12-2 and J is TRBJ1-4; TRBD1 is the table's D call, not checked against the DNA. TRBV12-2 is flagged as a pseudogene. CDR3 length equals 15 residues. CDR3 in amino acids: CASRSVRATNEKLFF. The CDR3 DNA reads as TGTGCAAGTCGCTCAGTCCGTGCAACTAATGAAAAACTGTTTTTT.

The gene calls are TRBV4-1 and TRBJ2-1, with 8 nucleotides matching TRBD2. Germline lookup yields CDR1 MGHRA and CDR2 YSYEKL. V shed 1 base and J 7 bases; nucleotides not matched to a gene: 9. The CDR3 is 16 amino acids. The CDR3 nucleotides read TGCGCCAGCAGCCAAGCGTGGGGGGTAGCGGGGAATGAGCAGTTCTTC. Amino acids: CASSQAWGVAGNEQFF.

The CDR3 nucleotides are TGTGCCACCAGTGATTCGCGAATTGGGACTAGCGGCTACAATGAGCAGTTCTTC. It translates to CATSDSRIGTSGYNEQFF. V and J are TRBV24-1 and TRBJ2-1, with 11 bases fitting TRBD2. Germline-derived CDR1 and CDR2 are KGHDR and SFDVKD. J gave up 3 bases and V 2 bases, and 8 bases lay outside the gene matches. This CDR3 has 18 residues.

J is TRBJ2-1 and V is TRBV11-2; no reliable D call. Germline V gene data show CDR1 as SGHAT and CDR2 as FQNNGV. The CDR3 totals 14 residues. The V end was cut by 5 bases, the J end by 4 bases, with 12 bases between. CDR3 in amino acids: CASSPLRVYNEQFF. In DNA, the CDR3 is TGTGCCAGCAGCCCCCTAAGAGTTTACAATGAGCAGTTCTTC.

The chain's CDR3 is CASSQQGHYGYTF. In nucleotides, the CDR3 is TGTGCCAGCAGTCAACAGGGGCACTATGGCTACACCTTC. V and J are TRBV12-3 or TRBV12-4 and TRBJ1-2, with 7 bases lining up with TRBD1. This CDR3 comprises 13 residues. V shed 5 bases and J 3 bases; nucleotides not matched to a gene: 3.

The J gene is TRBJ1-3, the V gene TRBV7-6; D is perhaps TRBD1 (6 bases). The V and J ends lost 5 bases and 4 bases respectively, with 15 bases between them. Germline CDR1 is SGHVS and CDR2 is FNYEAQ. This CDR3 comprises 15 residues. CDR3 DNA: TGTGCCAGCAGCCGTCTGCCAGGGGTAGGAAACACCATATATTTT. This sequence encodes CASSRLPGVGNTIYF.

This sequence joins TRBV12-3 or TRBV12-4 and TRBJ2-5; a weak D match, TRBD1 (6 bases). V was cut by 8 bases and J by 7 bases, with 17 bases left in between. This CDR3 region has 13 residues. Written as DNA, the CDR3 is TGTGCCAGCGCAAGTCAGGGGCTCCTGACCCAGTACTTC. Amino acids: CASASQGLLTQYF.

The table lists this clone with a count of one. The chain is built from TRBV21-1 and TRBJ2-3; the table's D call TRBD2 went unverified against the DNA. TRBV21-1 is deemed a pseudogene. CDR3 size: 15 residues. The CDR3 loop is CASPETRLSTDTQYF. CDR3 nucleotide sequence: TGTGCCAGCCCGGAGACTAGATTGAGCACAGATACGCAGTATTTT.

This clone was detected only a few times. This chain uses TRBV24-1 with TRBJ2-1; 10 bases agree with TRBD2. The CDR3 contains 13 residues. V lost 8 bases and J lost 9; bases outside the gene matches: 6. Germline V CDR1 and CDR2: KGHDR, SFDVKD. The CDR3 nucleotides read TGTGCCACCACAAGCGGGAGGGATACTGAGCAGTTCTTC. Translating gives CATTSGRDTEQFF.

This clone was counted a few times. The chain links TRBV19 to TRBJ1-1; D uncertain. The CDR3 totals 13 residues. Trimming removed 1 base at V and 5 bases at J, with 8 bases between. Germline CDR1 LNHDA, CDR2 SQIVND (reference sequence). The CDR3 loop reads CASSIVPRTEAFF. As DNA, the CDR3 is TGTGCCAGTAGTATAGTTCCGAGAACTGAAGCTTTCTTT.

The CDR3 DNA sequence: TGTGCCAGCAGTCAGTGGACAAGCCGCACCGGGGAGCTGTTTTTT. Residues: CASSQWTSRTGELFF. The gene calls are TRBV6-2 or TRBV6-3 and TRBJ2-2; maybe TRBD1 (5 bases). CDR3 length equals 15 residues. Germline loops: CDR1 MNHEY, CDR2 SVGEGT. Trimming removed 5 bases from V and 4 bases from J, with 14 bases in between.

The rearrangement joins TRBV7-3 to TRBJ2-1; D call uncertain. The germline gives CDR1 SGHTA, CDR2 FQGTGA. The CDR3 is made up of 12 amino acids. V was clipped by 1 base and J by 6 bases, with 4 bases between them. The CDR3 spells CASSLNGNEQFF. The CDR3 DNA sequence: TGTGCCAGCAGCTTAAACGGCAATGAGCAGTTCTTC. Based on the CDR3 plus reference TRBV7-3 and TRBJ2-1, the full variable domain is GAGVSQTPSNKVTEKGKYVELRCDPISGHTALYWYRQSLGQGPEFLIYFQGTGAADDSGLPNDRFFAVRPEGSVSTLKIQRTERGDSAVYLCASSLNGNEQFFGPGTRLTVL.

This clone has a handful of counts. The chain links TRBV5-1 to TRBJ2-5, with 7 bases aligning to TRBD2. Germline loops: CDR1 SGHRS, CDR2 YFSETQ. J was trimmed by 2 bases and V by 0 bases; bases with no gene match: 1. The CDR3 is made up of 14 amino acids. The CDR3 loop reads CASSLVGGQETQYF. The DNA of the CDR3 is TGCGCCAGCAGCTTGGTGGGGGGGCAAGAGACCCAGTACTTC.

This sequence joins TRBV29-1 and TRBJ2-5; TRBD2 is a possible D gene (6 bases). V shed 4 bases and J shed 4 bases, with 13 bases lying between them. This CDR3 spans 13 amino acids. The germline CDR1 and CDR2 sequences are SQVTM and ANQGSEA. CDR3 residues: CSVGWQGGETQYF. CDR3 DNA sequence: TGCAGCGTTGGCTGGCAGGGAGGAGAGACCCAGTACTTC.

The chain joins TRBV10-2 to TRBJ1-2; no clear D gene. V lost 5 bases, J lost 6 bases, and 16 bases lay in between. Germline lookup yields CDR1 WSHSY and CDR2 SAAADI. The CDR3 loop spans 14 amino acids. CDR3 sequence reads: CASSQGSRVNGYTF. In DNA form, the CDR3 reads TGCGCCAGCAGTCAAGGGAGTCGGGTTAATGGCTACACCTTC.

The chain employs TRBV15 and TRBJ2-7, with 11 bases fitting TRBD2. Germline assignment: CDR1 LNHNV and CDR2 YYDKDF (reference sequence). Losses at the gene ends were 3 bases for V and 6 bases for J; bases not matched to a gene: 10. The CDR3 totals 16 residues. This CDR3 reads CATSRDKLAGVGEQYF. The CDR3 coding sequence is TGTGCCACCAGCAGGGACAAACTAGCGGGAGTAGGCGAGCAGTACTTC.

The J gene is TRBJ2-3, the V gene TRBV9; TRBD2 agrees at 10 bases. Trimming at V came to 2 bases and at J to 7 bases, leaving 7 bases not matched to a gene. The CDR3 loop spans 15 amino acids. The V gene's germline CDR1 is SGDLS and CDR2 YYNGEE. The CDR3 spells CASSVLAGEVNTQYF. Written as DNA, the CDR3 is TGTGCCAGCAGCGTCCTAGCGGGAGAGGTAAATACGCAGTATTTT.

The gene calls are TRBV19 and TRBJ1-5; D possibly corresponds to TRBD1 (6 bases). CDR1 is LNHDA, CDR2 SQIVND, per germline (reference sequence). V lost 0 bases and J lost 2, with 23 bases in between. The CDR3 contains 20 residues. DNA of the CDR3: TGTGCCAGTAGTATAGATGTAATGACAGGTAGGCAGGGTGGCAATCAGCCCCAGCATTTT. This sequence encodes CASSIDVMTGRQGGNQPQHF.

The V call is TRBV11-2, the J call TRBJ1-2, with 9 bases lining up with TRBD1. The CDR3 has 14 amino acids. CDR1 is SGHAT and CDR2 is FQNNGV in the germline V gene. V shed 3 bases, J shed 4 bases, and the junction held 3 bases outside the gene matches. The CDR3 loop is CASSFRTGVYGYTF. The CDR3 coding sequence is TGTGCCAGCAGCTTTCGGACAGGGGTCTATGGCTACACCTTC.

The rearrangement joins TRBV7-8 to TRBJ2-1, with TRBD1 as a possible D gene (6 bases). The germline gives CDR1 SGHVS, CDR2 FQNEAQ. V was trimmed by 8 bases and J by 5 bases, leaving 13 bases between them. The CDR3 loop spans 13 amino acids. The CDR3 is CASWGPPDNEQFF. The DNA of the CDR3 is TGTGCCAGCTGGGGGCCGCCCGACAATGAGCAGTTCTTC.

CDR3 region: CAWSPGFDTRHSQPQHF. CDR3 bases: TGTGCCTGGAGCCCCGGATTCGACACCAGGCATAGTCAGCCCCAGCATTTT. This rearrangement joins TRBV30 to TRBJ1-5; the D is unclear. Germline CDR1 and CDR2: GTSNPN and SVGIG (reference sequence). This CDR3 has 17 residues. V was shortened by 3 bases and J by 6 bases, with 24 bases between the two germline ends. The whole variable domain, filled in from reference TRBV30 and TRBJ1-5, reads SQTIHQWPATLVQPVGSPLSLECTVEGTSNPNLYWYRQAAGRGLQLLFYSVGIGQISSEVPQNLSASRPQDRQFILSSKKLLLSDSGFYLCAWSPGFDTRHSQPQHFGDGTRLSIL.

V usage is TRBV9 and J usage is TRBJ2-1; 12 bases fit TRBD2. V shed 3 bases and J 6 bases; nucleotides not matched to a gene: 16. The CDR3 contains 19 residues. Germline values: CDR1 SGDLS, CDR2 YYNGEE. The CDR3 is CASSERDRDWTSGVNEQFF. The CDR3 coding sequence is TGTGCCAGCAGCGAGAGGGACAGGGATTGGACTAGCGGGGTCAATGAGCAGTTCTTC. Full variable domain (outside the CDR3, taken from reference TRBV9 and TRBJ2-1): DSGVTQTPKHLITATGQRVTLRCSPRSGDLSVYWYQQSLDQGLQFLIQYYNGEERAKGNILERFSAQQFPDLHSELNLSSLELGDSALYFCASSERDRDWTSGVNEQFFGPGTRLTVL.

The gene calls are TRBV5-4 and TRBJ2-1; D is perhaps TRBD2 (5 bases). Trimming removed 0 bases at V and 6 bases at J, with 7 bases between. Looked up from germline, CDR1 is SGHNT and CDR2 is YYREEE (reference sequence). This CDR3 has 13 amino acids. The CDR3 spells CASSLAGFNEQFF. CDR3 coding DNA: TGTGCCAGCAGCTTGGCGGGGTTCAATGAGCAGTTCTTC.

The CDR3 coding sequence is TGTGCCAGCAGTGAAGGGGCCCCCTACACCTTC. Protein sequence: CASSEGAPYTF. The rearrangement uses TRBV6-1 and TRBJ1-2, with D hard to call. Trimming shortened V by 1 base and J by 10 bases, and 7 bases separated the two germline ends. Germline V CDR1 and CDR2: MNHNS, SASEGT. The CDR3 sequence is 11 residues long.

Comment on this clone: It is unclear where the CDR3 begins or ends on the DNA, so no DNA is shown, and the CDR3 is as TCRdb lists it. CDR3 amino acids: CASRFGQGAAGELFF. V is TRBV12-2 and J is TRBJ2-2; the D segment call TRBD1 is taken from the table without a DNA check. TRBV12-2 is recorded as a pseudogene. The CDR3 is made up of 15 amino acids, end residues included.

The CDR3 DNA reads TGTGCCAGCAGGCGGGACTTACCCCGGGGGGAGCAGTTCTTC. It yields the protein CASRRDLPRGEQFF. The chain carries TRBV2 and TRBJ2-1; a weak D match, TRBD2 (6 bases). This CDR3 contains 14 residues. V was clipped by 6 bases and J by 10 bases, with 19 bases between them. Germline CDR1 and CDR2: SNHLY and FYNNEI.

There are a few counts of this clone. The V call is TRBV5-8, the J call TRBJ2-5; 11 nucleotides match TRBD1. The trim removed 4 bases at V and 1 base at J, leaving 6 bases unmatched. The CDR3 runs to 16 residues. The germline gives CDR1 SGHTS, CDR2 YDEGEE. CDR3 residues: CASSPGQGEGQETQYF. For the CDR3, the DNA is TGTGCCAGCAGCCCGGGACAGGGGGAGGGCCAAGAGACCCAGTACTTC. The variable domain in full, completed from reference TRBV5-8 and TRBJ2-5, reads EAGVTQSPTHLIKTRGQQATLRCSPISGHTSVYWYQQALGLGLQFLLWYDEGEERNRGNFPPRFSGRQFPNYSSELNVNALELEDSALYLCASSPGQGEGQETQYFGPGTRLLVL.